This record concerns one TCR beta chain sequence. The source of the sample is a study of blood T cell repertoires in COVID-19. Germline V CDR1 and CDR2: MNHEY, SVGAGI. The CDR3 spans 14 residues. Trimming shortened V by 9 bases and J by 6 bases, and 21 bases separated the two germline ends. Assay used: immunoSEQ multiplex PCR; TCRdb lists only in-frame clones, some missing. The repertoire includes some 300,000 clones, over 80% of them detected once, and 6.3% sits in the top ten. The sample consisted of peripheral blood. The rearrangement uses TRBV6-5 and TRBJ2-7, with D possibly being TRBD1 (6 bases). The TCR comes from a woman between 45 and 60 years old with COVID-19, enrolled during active disease. CDR3 protein: CASTGVQGGGEQYF. The CDR3 DNA follows: TGTGCCAGTACCGGGGTACAGGGTGGCGGCGAGCAGTACTTC.